A single sample gave rise to the 5 T cell receptor beta chains below, sequenced in a study of circulating CD8 cells and anti-PD-1 response in melanoma. From live CD3+CD8+TCRalphabeta+ cells, four PD-1 and/or TIGIT subsets were sorted. Using about 15 ng of total RNA, TCR libraries were made with the QIAseq Immune Repertoire TCR panel. In TCRdb, the reads were re-called with MiXCR into one record per CDR3 protein. The sample shows approximately 1,200 distinct CDR3 sequences, about 6% of them seen only once. Sequencing used CD8+ T cells from PBMCs, obtained at baseline or after one month of anti-PD-1 therapy (not recorded which). The source is a human donor with melanoma.

This clonotype is medium-sized (0.01 to 0.1%). The genes are TRBV12-3 or TRBV12-4 and TRBJ1-2; 8 bases agree with TRBD1. The CDR3 spans 13 residues. J gave up 6 bases and V 4 bases, and 4 bases lay outside the gene matches. For the CDR3, the DNA is TGTGCCAGCAGTTCCGGACAGGGAGATGGCTACACCTTC. Translating gives CASSSGQGDGYTF.

This clonotype was counted only a few times. A read error is possible here, since a much larger clone lies one base away. V is TRBV2 and J is TRBJ1-1; D unresolved. The germline V and J ends were trimmed by 4 bases and 6 bases, with 9 bases remaining between them. The CDR3 has 12 amino acids. Germline values: CDR1 SNHLY, CDR2 FYNNEI. The CDR3 nucleotides are TGTGCCAGCAGTGGAGAAAGGGCTGAAGCTTTCTTT. It specifies CASSGERAEAFF. Full variable domain (rest looked up from reference TRBV2 and TRBJ1-1): EPEVTQTPSHQVTQMGQEVILRCVPISNHLYFYWYRQILGQKVEFLVSFYNNEISEKSEIFDDQFSVERPDGSNFTLKIRSTKLEDSAMYFCASSGERAEAFFGQGTRLTVV.

This clonotype is judged medium-sized (0.01 to 0.1%). The gene calls are TRBV5-1 and TRBJ2-3; possible D gene TRBD2, 7 bases. Germline CDR1 and CDR2: SGHRS and YFSETQ. The CDR3 totals 16 residues. Trimming left V 0 bases short and J 5 bases short, with 16 bases between. The CDR3 spells CASSLAGPGGLDTQYF. DNA of the CDR3: TGCGCCAGCAGCTTGGCGGGGCCGGGGGGCCTAGATACGCAGTATTTT.

In regard to this clonotype: One junction end does not reproduce the germline sequence, and a read error may be involved. The V and J genes are TRBV23-1 and TRBJ2-1; TRBD2 might be the D (6 bases). TRBV23-1 is annotated as an ORF whose role is uncertain. This CDR3 is 14 amino acids long. CDR3 in amino acids: CASSRGTACNEQLF. The CDR3 DNA reads TGCGCCAGCAGCCGCGGGACGGCTTGCAATGAGCAGCTCTTC.

The chain combines TRBV7-2 with TRBJ2-7, with TRBD2 matching over 7 bases. The CDR3 consists of 14 residues. With 9 bases clipped from V and 3 bases from J, the junction kept 11 bases outside the gene matches. Germline CDR1 and CDR2: SGHTA and FQGNSA. This chain's CDR3 is CASGSSGTNYEQYF. The CDR3 bases are TGTGCCAGTGGCTCGAGCGGGACCAACTACGAGCAGTACTTC.